This T cell receptor (beta chain) is drawn from a study of metastatic and nonmetastatic thyroid tumors. Background on the study: Across peripheral blood and tumor or nodule tissue samples taken from malignant and benign thyroid patients, the repertoires were compared with one another.

Thyroid surgery was preceded by no treatment in any patient. Original analysis: A classifier of distant metastasis in papillary thyroid cancer was built from CDR3 differences (across clinicopathological groups). TCRdb ran MiXCR on the PCR reads. TCRdb's processing, not the authors' own work, is the source of the V and J calls. The sample has over 20,000 clones, about 24% seen once. This clone was counted ten times or more. Its matching antigen is unknown. The CDR3 has 15 amino acids. Germline V lookup: CDR1 MDHEN, CDR2 SYDVKM. The V and J ends lost 7 bases and 6 bases respectively, with 18 bases between them. Study-level results: Malignant thyroid tumors reportedly exceeded benign nodules significantly in TCR beta diversity, with the difference appearing in blood and tumor.

The chain uses TRBV28 and TRBJ2-2; D could derive from TRBD1 or TRBD2 (5 bases each). The sequence was obtained from a male donor with papillary thyroid cancer or a benign thyroid nodule (not recorded which). Some clones in this sample may be carry-over from other donors' samples. Sequenced: tumor tissue. The CDR3 reads CASTDGDLDAGELFF. DNA for the CDR3: TGTGCCAGCACGGACGGGGACCTCGACGCCGGGGAGCTGTTTTTT.